These 19 T cell receptor beta chains share one sample of origin, sequenced in a study of blood T cells in healthy people across ages. A J-beta primer mix and a sample-barcoded 5' primer were used in a second PCR of about 6 to 12 cycles. A single record per CDR3 protein comes from TCRdb applying MiXCR to the 5' RACE reads. The profile shows about 780,000 distinct CDR3 sequences, 55% to 65% of them singletons. The sequencing input was blood. These receptors came from a young man in good health.

The chain links TRBV30 to TRBJ1-2; 8 nucleotides line up with TRBD1. V shed 0 bases, J shed 7 bases, and the junction held 7 bases outside the gene matches. The CDR3 has 14 residues. The germline gives CDR1 GTSNPN, CDR2 SVGIG (reference sequence). The CDR3 reads CAWSVLDRVAGYTF. The CDR3 DNA is TGTGCCTGGAGTGTGCTGGACAGGGTAGCTGGCTACACCTTC. The entire variable domain, with the rest obtained from reference TRBV30 and TRBJ1-2, is as follows: SQTIHQWPATLVQPVGSPLSLECTVEGTSNPNLYWYRQAAGRGLQLLFYSVGIGQISSEVPQNLSASRPQDRQFILSSKKLLLSDSGFYLCAWSVLDRVAGYTFGSGTRLTVV.

V gene TRBV6-2 or TRBV6-3 combines with J gene TRBJ2-7; tentative D call: TRBD2 (6 bases). V was clipped by 6 bases and J by 4 bases, with 16 bases between them. The germline CDR1 and CDR2 sequences are MNHEY and SVGEGT. CDR3 length: 14 residues. The CDR3: CASSPGVRMYEQYF. DNA for the CDR3: TGTGCCAGCAGCCCGGGGGTGAGGATGTACGAGCAGTACTTC.

The chain couples TRBV12-3 or TRBV12-4 to TRBJ2-7; 10 positions agree with TRBD1. The junction had 10 bases not matched to a gene; V was cut back by 4 bases and J by 4 bases. This CDR3 has 16 residues. CDR3 loop: CASSSSRQGARYEQYF. CDR3 nucleotides: TGTGCCAGCAGTTCTTCCCGACAGGGGGCAAGGTACGAGCAGTACTTC.

This chain links TRBV13 with TRBJ2-1; D call uncertain. V shed 2 bases and J shed 5 bases, with 7 bases lying between them. Germline V CDR1 and CDR2: PRHDT, FYEKMQ (reference sequence). The CDR3 spans 13 residues. CDR3 bases: TGTGCCAGCAGCTTATTTTTGCACAATGAGCAGTTCTTC. Translation gives CASSLFLHNEQFF. Variable domain in full (rest from reference TRBV13 and TRBJ2-1): AAGVIQSPRHLIKEKRETATLKCYPIPRHDTVYWYQQGPGQDPQFLISFYEKMQSDKGSIPDRFSAQQFSDYHSELNMSSLELGDSALYFCASSLFLHNEQFFGPGTRLTVL.

The V call is TRBV29-1, the J call TRBJ2-7; D possibly corresponds to TRBD1 (6 bases). With 3 bases removed from V and 4 bases from J, the gap between germline ends came to 13 bases. CDR1 and CDR2 (germline): SQVTM, ANQGSEA. This CDR3 spans 13 amino acids. The CDR3 loop reads CSVEVGQGYEQYF. CDR3 nucleotides: TGCAGCGTTGAGGTGGGTCAGGGGTACGAGCAGTACTTC.

The J gene is TRBJ1-1, the V gene TRBV27; possible D gene TRBD1, 5 bases. The CDR3 is 15 residues long. The germline CDR1 and CDR2 sequences are MNHEY and SMNVEV (reference sequence). The V and J ends lost 4 bases and 2 bases respectively, with 14 bases between them. CDR3: CASSYTGTDNTEAFF. For the CDR3, the DNA is TGTGCCAGCAGTTACACCGGGACGGATAACACTGAAGCTTTCTTT.

The rearrangement joins TRBV29-1 to TRBJ2-5; no reliable D call. Between the trimmed V and J ends, which lost 4 bases and 1 base, there was a span of 7 bases. Germline V CDR1 and CDR2: SQVTM, ANQGSEA. The CDR3 is 12 amino acids. CDR3 sequence: CSVVQAQETQYF. The CDR3, as DNA: TGCAGCGTTGTTCAGGCCCAAGAGACCCAGTACTTC.

This chain joins TRBV3-1 and TRBJ1-1; D not certain. The CDR3 is 14 amino acids. Between the trimmed V and J ends, which lost 4 bases and 0 bases, there was a span of 9 bases. Per the germline V gene, CDR1 is LGHDT and CDR2 is YNNKEL (reference sequence). This chain's CDR3 is CASSPQVMNTEAFF. The CDR3 nucleotides are TGTGCCAGCAGCCCTCAGGTAATGAACACTGAAGCTTTCTTT.

A note on this clonotype: The junction departs from the called germline gene at one end, perhaps through a read error. This rearrangement joins TRBV3-1 to TRBJ2-1; D is possibly TRBD1 (6 bases). The J call may be faulty, since TRBJ2-5 better matches the DNA end. In germline, CDR1 is LGHDT, CDR2 YNNKEL (reference sequence). The CDR3 has 14 residues. In DNA form, the CDR3 reads TGTGCCAGCAGCCCCCTGACGGGACAAGAGGCCCAGTACTTC. This translates into CASSPLTGQEAQYF.

The chain joins TRBV9 to TRBJ2-2, with 8 nucleotides matching TRBD2. Germline values: CDR1 SGDLS, CDR2 YYNGEE. The CDR3 runs 14 residues. With V trimmed by 7 bases and J by 6 bases, 8 bases remained unmatched. The CDR3 bases are TGTGCCAGCCGTGGGGGACTAGTGGCCGGGGAGCTGTTTTTT. This encodes CASRGGLVAGELFF.

The chain carries TRBV27 and TRBJ1-4; 8 bases map to TRBD1. Germline CDR1 reads MNHEY; CDR2 reads SMNVEV (reference sequence). The ends lost 5 bases at V and 7 bases at J; junction bases unmatched: 3. This CDR3 is 13 amino acids long. The chain's CDR3 is CASSRTGSEKLFF. CDR3 DNA: TGTGCCAGCAGTCGGACAGGGAGTGAAAAACTGTTTTTT.

This clonotype turned up a few times. The rearrangement uses TRBV11-1 and TRBJ1-2, with D possibly TRBD1 on 5 matching bases. The germline V gene has CDR1 SGHAT and CDR2 FQDESV (reference sequence). There are 18 residues in the CDR3. Deletions cut 0 bases from V and 3 bases from J, with 20 bases between. The CDR3 coding sequence is TGTGCCAGCAGCTTAGCGGTACGACTGGGGCAGGGAGACTATGGCTACACCTTC. Translation: CASSLAVRLGQGDYGYTF. The complete variable domain, with remaining parts taken from reference TRBV11-1 and TRBJ1-2, reads EAEVAQSPRYKITEKSQAVAFWCDPISGHATLYWYRQILGQGPELLVQFQDESVVDDSQLPKDRFSAERLKGVDSTLKIQPAELGDSAMYLCASSLAVRLGQGDYGYTFGSGTRLTVV.

CDR3 region: CASSSPMDRKYEQYF. CDR3 in DNA: TGTGCCAGCAGTTCCCCGATGGACAGAAAGTACGAGCAGTACTTC. The rearrangement uses TRBV28 and TRBJ2-7; maybe TRBD1 (6 bases). Looked up from germline, CDR1 is MDHEN and CDR2 is SYDVKM. V lost 4 bases and J 4 bases, leaving 17 bases between the germline ends. The CDR3 runs to 15 residues. Looking up the rest from reference TRBV28 and TRBJ2-7 gives the full variable domain: DVKVTQSSRYLVKRTGEKVFLECVQDMDHENMFWYRQDPGLGLRLIYFSYDVKMKEKGDIPEGYSVSREKKERFSLILESASTNQTSMYLCASSSPMDRKYEQYFGPGTRLTVT.

This clonotype came up a few times. The chain couples TRBV4-3 to TRBJ2-5, with D perhaps matching TRBD1 (5 bases). The CDR3 spans 15 residues. Germline CDR1 LGHNA, CDR2 YSLEER. V was pared by 0 bases and J by 5 bases, with 13 bases between. In DNA, the CDR3 is TGCGCCAGCAGCCAAGATTCCCGACAGCTGGAGACCCAGTACTTC. Protein sequence: CASSQDSRQLETQYF.

This clonotype turned up a few times. This chain uses TRBV2 with TRBJ2-6; D is unresolved. Germline CDR1 reads SNHLY; CDR2 reads FYNNEI. This CDR3 spans 15 amino acids. The V end was cut by 6 bases, the J end by 0 bases, with 9 bases between. CDR3 bases: TGTGCCAGCAGCGACCCAACCTCTGGGGCCAACGTCCTGACTTTC. Its translation: CASSDPTSGANVLTF.

In this sample, this clonotype turned up a few times. The CDR3 region is CASSLGEKYEQYF. The DNA for the CDR3 is TGTGCCAGCAGCCTGGGGGAAAAATACGAGCAGTACTTC. The J gene is TRBJ2-4, the V gene TRBV7-3, with D perhaps being TRBD1 or TRBD2 (5 bases each). The J call is doubtful: the DNA matches TRBJ2-7 better. The CDR3 loop spans 13 amino acids. Per germline, CDR1 SGHTA and CDR2 FQGTGA.

The chain couples TRBV7-2 to TRBJ2-7; the match to TRBD1 covers 7 bases. In germline, CDR1 is SGHTA, CDR2 FQGNSA. J lost 2 bases, V lost 4 bases, and 8 bases had no gene match. This CDR3 region has 15 residues. This CDR3 reads CASSSEAGTAYEQYF. The DNA for the CDR3 is TGTGCCAGCAGCTCCGAGGCCGGGACAGCCTACGAGCAGTACTTC.

The DNA for the CDR3 is TGTGCCAGCAGCTTAGAGAGGTTTAATGAGCAGTTCTTC. Amino acids: CASSLERFNEQFF. The rearrangement links TRBV7-2 to TRBJ2-1; no reliable D call. Germline V CDR1 and CDR2: SGHTA, FQGNSA. Between the trimmed V and J ends, which lost 1 base and 7 bases, there was a span of 8 bases. The CDR3 covers 13 residues.

The V and J genes are TRBV6-6 and TRBJ2-4; 9 bases line up with TRBD1. Germline lookup yields CDR1 MNHNY and CDR2 SVGAGI (reference sequence). V trimming: 4 bases; J trimming: 6 bases; junction bases outside the gene matches: 1. The CDR3 extends over 13 amino acids. The CDR3 loop reads CASSLGQGNIQYF. The CDR3 DNA reads as TGTGCCAGCAGTTTGGGACAGGGAAACATTCAGTACTTC.